The sequence of this TCR beta chain was determined in a study of T-cell memory formation after mild COVID-19. TCRdb reprocessed the 5' RACE reads via MiXCR and lists one record per CDR3 protein. In the table there are about 180,000 distinct CDR3 sequences, about a fifth of which are singletons. Source material: PBMCs or a T cell subset sorted from them (not recorded which). This sequence was found in a man aged 18 to 35 who had mild COVID-19 (a few samples of this study predate the infection). Cell type and time point are not known.

The CDR3 DNA is TGTGCCAGCAGTTATGGGGGCAGAAAGACCCAGTACTTC. It translates to CASSYGGRKTQYF. V gene TRBV6-2 or TRBV6-3 combines with J gene TRBJ2-5, with D maybe TRBD1 (6 bases). Trimming took off 3 bases at V and 6 bases at J, with 11 bases between the two ends. The CDR3 totals 13 residues. CDR1 MNHEY and CDR2 SVGEGT come from the germline V gene.